This T cell receptor (beta chain) was observed in a study of vaccination and CD4 T cells after COVID-19 (dated by TCRdb to 2021 to 2024). About the full investigation: Convalescent patients had a positive SARS-CoV-2 result on nasal swab PCR, and of these patients, under ten had mild disease and one had severe disease. Post-COVID blood samples from convalescent patients were collected a median of around 110 days after diagnosis, with a range of about 30 to 170 days. Overlapping spike peptide pools from SARS-CoV-2 and from the common cold coronaviruses HCoV-NL63, HCoV-OC43 and HCoV-229E were used as culture stimuli. The spike-specific CD4+ TCR repertoire was compared before and after mRNA vaccination in 10 COVID-19 convalescent patients and a handful of infection-naive healthy vaccine recipients. Each participant got two doses of either the Pfizer-BioNTech BNT162b2 vaccine (n=8) or the Moderna mRNA-1273 vaccine (n=2). Post-vaccine blood samples were taken a median of approximately 76 days after the second vaccine dose, with a range of about 14 to 241 days. Six males and four females were included in the convalescent cohort, with two Hispanic individuals, seven Caucasians, two Asians and one multiracial person represented. As controls, cultures received a CEFX viral epitope pool (the positive control), an HIV-1 Nef peptide pool (the negative control), or no peptide at all.

Results the study describes overall, beyond this receptor: The median count of SARS-CoV-2-reactive clonotypes went up from roughly 21 after infection to 38 after vaccination, although the change was not significant. In convalescent patients, a median 86.3% of post-vaccine SARS-CoV-2-reactive clones were detected only after vaccination, and vaccine-specific priming was suggested by this finding. Of the vaccine-specific clones found in convalescent patients, nearly all (304 of 307) were mono-reactive for SARS-CoV-2 spike instead of being cross-reactive with common cold coronaviruses. Relatively few convalescent patients were included in the study, and early timepoints after natural infection were not analyzed.

CDR1 and CDR2 are drawn from the germline V gene: SGHTA, FQGNSA. Unmatched junction bases come to 6, with V trimmed by 1 base and J by 2 bases. Taken from cysteine to phenylalanine, the CDR3 has 16 residues. Only CDR3 DNA is held: 48 bases, read in frame from base 1. The sample's treatment or condition label is to be understood as: roughly ten-day PBMC culture with coronavirus spike peptide pools or control peptides (ViraFEST assay). The ViraFEST assay was used in the study, in which antigen-specific T cells were expanded with peptide pools and expanded clonotypes were subsequently identified by TCR sequencing. The convalescent patients' positive SARS-CoV-2 PCR tests were from March to December 2020, which was before the Alpha, Beta and Delta variants emerged in the United States. PBMCs were cultured at around 2 million per well in IMDM supplemented with approximately 4.7% human AB serum and 9 to 10 IU/ml IL-2, with 9.5 to 10 ug/ml peptide pools added. Half of the culture medium was replaced with fresh IL-2-containing medium on days 3 and 7. After approximately eleven days of culture, CD4+ T cells were isolated by negative selection using the EasySep CD4+ T cell isolation kit. Ficoll-Paque Plus gradient centrifugation was used to isolate PBMCs from whole blood, and the isolated PBMCs were then either used fresh or cryopreserved at -140C. Each culture condition was generally run in triplicate wells.

Concerning this clonotype: Its antigen remains unidentified. No per-base quality is available; no much larger clone lies one base away.

Libraries were built with PCR. At the Johns Hopkins FTIC core, DNA from the cultured CD4+ T cells underwent TCR sequencing with the Oncomine TCR Beta short-read assay. The QIAamp micro DNA kit was used to extract genomic DNA from the cultured CD4+ T cells. Oncomine TCR Beta libraries from cultured CD4+ T cells were pooled with unique dual indexes and sequenced on an Illumina iSeq 100. Under the source paper's analysis protocol: Non-productive sequences were removed, and CDR3s not starting with C, not ending with F or W, or shorter than 7 amino acids were discarded. Antigen-specific clonotypes were identified with the MANAFEST web application by comparing peptide-stimulated wells with reference and other culture wells. To be called positive, a clone needed an FDR below 0.05, an odds ratio above 5, and a productive frequency above 0.1% in at least two of three replicate wells. A clonotype was classed as cross-reactive if the clonotype showed significant expansion both in SARS-CoV-2 spike wells and in at least one common cold coronavirus spike condition. Using R version 3.6.1, CDR3 homology was evaluated through Levenshtein distances (stringdist) along with unrooted phylogenetic trees (ape). In TCRdb, the public reads were trimmed at Q25 with fastp and aligned with MiXCR, with productive beta chains retained. Rows matching on CDR3 protein sequence are summarized as one entry with the most common DNA and genes. The V and J calls and clone size come from TCRdb's table, not from the authors' own analysis. This sample is represented by tens of thousands of distinct CDR3 sequences; about 51% of them were singletons. The biggest ten clones account for around 4.2% of the sample.

The sequence joins TRBV7-2 to TRBJ2-5; 8 middle bases align to TRBD2. Sequencing was carried out using CD4+ T cells from blood, cultured in vitro. The receptor was derived from a human donor who had recovered from COVID-19. The CDR3 loop reads CASSLGAVAGQETQYF. The sequenced DNA: TGTGCCAGCAGCTTAGGCGCGGTAGCGGGACAAGAGACCCAGTACTTC.